This note documents a single T cell receptor (beta chain) sequence. Its cognate antigen is unknown. With 5 bases removed from V and 7 bases from J, the gap between germline ends came to 15 bases. This CDR3 is 13 amino acids long. CDR1 SGHVS and CDR2 FNYEAQ come from the germline V gene. The data stem from a study of T cells in localized non-small cell lung cancer. Generated by immunoSEQ multiplex PCR, the TCRdb table keeps only in-frame clones and is missing some. Here the sample spans about 33,000 clones, roughly nine tenths being singletons. Overall study results and limits: Analysis by sequencing included only one tumor region, so heterogeneity remains possible.

This sequence was found in a man between 40 and 75 years old with stage I lung adenocarcinoma. The source was peripheral blood, collected before any cancer treatment. The chain links TRBV7-6 to TRBJ2-7; the D gene could be TRBD1 or TRBD2 (5 bases each). CDR3 loop: CASSPPRGGEQYF. CDR3 nucleotide sequence: TGTGCCAGCAGCCCCCCCCGGGGCGGGGAGCAGTACTTC. The complete variable domain, with remaining parts taken from reference TRBV7-6 and TRBJ2-7, reads GAGVSQSPRYKVTKRGQDVALRCDPISGHVSLYWYRQALGQGPEFLTYFNYEAQQDKSGLPNDRFSAERPEGSISTLTIQRTEQRDSAMYRCASSPPRGGEQYFGPGTRLTVT.